These T cell receptor beta chains were read from a single sample in a study of blood T cell repertoires in COVID-19. TCRdb's copy holds only in-frame clones and misses some; the assay was immunoSEQ multiplex PCR. The table records tens of thousands of clones, 87% of them present only once. Sequenced material: peripheral blood. These receptors originate from a man aged 55 to 70 with active COVID-19. CDR3s include the opening cysteine and the closing phenylalanine or tryptophan. Each record gives: CDR3 protein, CDR3 DNA, D gene, V gene, J gene, clone size. A D gene is named only where the DNA matches it firmly. Clone sizes are given selectively: once, few, many, or a class where the clone is expanded.

CASTGVAYEQYF	TGTGCCAGCACGGGGGTAGCCTACGAGCAGTACTTC	-	TRBV6-5	TRBJ2-7	-
CASSYSSASGPSTQYF	TGTGCCAGCAGTTACTCGAGTGCTAGCGGGCCAAGTACGCAGTATTTT	TRBD2	TRBV6-5	TRBJ2-3	-
CASSEALWDRGTDTQYF	TGTGCCAGCAGTGAAGCGCTTTGGGACAGGGGGACAGATACGCAGTATTTT	TRBD1	TRBV2	TRBJ2-3	-
CASSFLSSNQPQHF	TGTGCCAGCAGTTTCCTCAGTAGCAATCAGCCCCAGCATTTT	-	TRBV28	TRBJ1-5	-
CASSEQQYSSYEQYF	TGTGCCAGCAGTGAACAGCAGTACAGCTCCTACGAGCAGTACTTC	-	TRBV2	TRBJ2-7	-
CASSKPGGPGQPQHF	TGTGCCAGTAGCAAACCCGGCGGCCCGGGGCAGCCCCAGCATTTT	-	TRBV19	TRBJ1-5	-
CASSQGRAPSTEAFF	TGTGCCAGCAGCCAGGGGAGAGCGCCCAGCACTGAAGCTTTCTTT	-	TRBV9	TRBJ1-1	once
CASSSRGGSSGNTIYF	TGTGCCAGCAGTTCAAGAGGGGGAAGCTCTGGAAACACCATATATTTT	-	TRBV27	TRBJ1-3	once
CASSQGQSNQPQHF	TGTGCCAGCAGCCAAGGGCAGAGCAATCAGCCCCAGCATTTT	-	TRBV3-1/TRBV3-2	TRBJ1-5	-
CSVRDGRTGGHSGELFF	TGCAGCGTCCGGGATGGTAGGACAGGGGGCCATAGCGGGGAGCTGTTTTTT	TRBD1	TRBV29-1	TRBJ2-2	-
CAWSFPGQGFHQPQHF	TGTGCCTGGAGTTTCCCCGGACAGGGATTTCATCAGCCCCAGCATTTT	TRBD1	TRBV30	TRBJ1-5	-
CASSPGQGSNQPQHF	TGTGCCAGCAGCCCGGGACAGGGGAGCAATCAGCCCCAGCATTTT	TRBD1	TRBV3-1/TRBV3-2	TRBJ1-5	-
CASSFGGGSPLHF	TGTGCCAGCAGCTTTGGGGGCGGGTCACCCCTCCACTTT	-	TRBV11-2	TRBJ1-6	-